This T cell receptor beta chain was identified in a study of T-cell reconstitution after alpha-beta-depleted transplantation in children (dated by TCRdb to the mid-2010s). Concerning the study at large: Using TCR repertoire profiling, the study followed T-cell immune reconstitution in a quantitative way in children after TCRalphabeta/CD19-depleted allogeneic hematopoietic cell transplantation. Overall study outcomes, separate from this receptor: The apparently early alphabetaT-cell count recovery about two months after transplant was reportedly dependent on only several hundred rapidly expanded clones derived from non-depleted graft cells. Hyperexpanded clone frequencies declined over subsequent months; after one year, T-cell counts and TCRbeta diversity were mostly attributed to newly produced T cells. The high TCRbeta diversity at day 60 in some patients was ascribed to recipient T cells and intrathymic progenitors that had survived conditioning.

The treatment or condition label here, explained by the study, means: allogeneic hematopoietic cell transplantation with graft depleted of TCRalphabeta T cells and CD19 B cells. TCRalphabeta/CD19-depleted allogeneic hematopoietic cell grafts were given to the transplant recipients, all of whom were children. The library was obtained by PCR. Sequencer: Illumina HiSeq 2500. TCR library preparation used molecular barcoding, with unique molecular identifiers applied to normalize quantification of the TCRbeta repertoire. TCRdb redid the processing of the public reads, applying fastp at Q25 and MiXCR, and retained in-frame beta chains. Identical CDR3 proteins give one entry, which carries the most common genes and DNA. This sample holds around 300,000 distinct CDR3 sequences; around 10% were observed only once. 7.5% of the sample goes to the ten largest clones. From the cysteine through the phenylalanine, the CDR3 covers 14 amino acids. The CDR3 DNA has 42 bases and is translated from base 1. Trimming takes 3 bases from V and 3 bases from J, and the germline ends sit 11 bases apart. Sequences LNHNV (CDR1) and YYDKDF (CDR2) are obtained from the germline V gene (reference sequence).

There are many counts of this clonotype. It has no known antigen specificity. The sample holds no much larger clone one base away, and base qualities are not on file. The sample consisted of PBMCs, taken before TCRalphabeta/CD19-depleted stem cell transplant. This sequence uses TRBV15 and TRBJ1-1; no D gene is confidently identified. The sequence derives from a boy in the first two years of life with acute myeloid leukemia, due to receive a stem cell transplant. The DNA sequence reads TGTGCCACCAGCAGTGGTGAGTTAGACACTGAAGCTTTCTTT. Its protein product is CATSSGELDTEAFF. With the rest looked up from the reference TRBV15 and TRBJ1-1 genes rather than sequenced, the full variable domain is DAMVIQNPRYQVTQFGKPVTLSCSQTLNHNVMYWYQQKSSQAPKLLFHYYDKDFNNEADTPDNFQSRRPNTSFCFLDIRSPGLGDTAMYLCATSSGELDTEAFFGQGTRLTVV.